The clone carrying this T cell receptor beta chain came up a few times. Its cognate antigen is unknown. This entry belongs to a study of beta chain features in type 1 diabetes. Study-wide background: All samples yielded some 110 million examined sorted cells.

As every portion of the isolated RNA was reverse transcribed, the sequencing read expressed TCRB transcripts. The study sequenced naive, central memory and regulatory T cell samples to an average of around 3.4 million reads. Repertoires were generated with immunoSEQ multiplex PCR, while TCRdb's copy carries only in-frame clones and drops some. The sample shows over 40,000 clones, around 71% of them seen only once. General study findings and limits: Across all four CD4+ subsets, people with type 1 diabetes showed modestly shorter TCRB CDR3s. Sampled from patients, naive, central memory and Treg TCRB repertoires appeared more similar than those sampled from healthy donors.

Germline CDR1 and CDR2: SGHRS and YFSETQ. The CDR3 totals 18 residues. The V and J ends lost 0 bases and 6 bases, in that order; junction bases with no gene match: 12. Material: Tregs from blood. This receptor was identified in a woman under 30 with type 1 diabetes. The chain combines TRBV5-1 with TRBJ2-3; 11 bases align to TRBD2. CDR3 nucleotides: TGCGCCAGCAGCTTGGGCACTAGCGGGAGATTGCGTAGGGATACGCAGTATTTT. This codes for CASSLGTSGRLRRDTQYF.